The 10 T cell receptor beta chains in this list originate from one sample, sequenced in a study of tumor-infiltrating lymphocytes in primary liver carcinoma. A primer matching the constant region was used to make TCR beta cDNA from approximately 500 ng of total RNA. Libraries covering TCR beta were generated through three nested multiplex PCR rounds (using a slightly modified ARM-PCR). With TRBV1-TRBV30 forward primers and a C-beta reverse primer, the first two PCR rounds were run for approximately 9 cycles each. TCRdb independently ran MiXCR on the multiplex PCR reads; one entry per CDR3 protein. The sample has 52,000 or so distinct CDR3 sequences, 65% to 85% seen once. The study co-extracted DNA and RNA from around 20-30 mg of unsorted bulk tissue. Sequencing was performed on liver tumor tissue from sampling region 5. Sample subset: tumor region T5, tumor centre. Receptors were obtained from a man aged 40-50 years with primary liver carcinoma and hepatitis B virus infection.

The J gene is TRBJ1-1, the V gene TRBV4-2; the D is unclear. This CDR3 contains 14 residues. Trimming removed 1 base at V and 1 base at J, with 7 bases between. Germline lookup yields CDR1 LGHNA and CDR2 YNFKEQ. The chain's CDR3 is CASSQVGSNTEAFF. Written as DNA, the CDR3 is TGTGCCAGCAGCCAAGTCGGGTCGAACACTGAAGCTTTCTTT.

V and J are TRBV29-1 and TRBJ2-3; 7 nucleotides match TRBD1. The CDR3 loop spans 12 amino acids. Trimming removed 7 bases from V and 12 bases from J; junction bases left unmatched: 13. The germline V gene has CDR1 SQVTM and CDR2 ANQGSEA. Written as DNA, the CDR3 is TGCAGCGCTGGTGTCAAGGGGGCTACACAGTATTTT. This translates into CSAGVKGATQYF.

With respect to this clonotype: The conserved closing phenylalanine or tryptophan is absent in this CDR3, likely reflecting a read error. V gene TRBV5-6 combines with J gene TRBJ2-7; 8 bases fit TRBD1. This CDR3 comprises 14 residues. Germline lookup yields CDR1 SGHDT and CDR2 YYEEEE. V lost 3 bases, J lost 2 bases, and 4 bases stayed unmatched. CDR3 sequence reads: CASSSRTGPYEQYL. The CDR3 DNA sequence: TGTGCCAGCAGCTCCCGGACAGGGCCCTACGAGCAGTACCTC.

On this clonotype itself: A read error is likely, as this CDR3 ends without the conserved phenylalanine or tryptophan. The DNA is omitted, as the CDR3 cannot be located on it reliably, and the CDR3 follows TCRdb's listing. The J gene is TRBJ2-7, the V gene TRBV10-2. The CDR3 numbers 13 amino acids, ends counted. From germline, CDR1 is WSHSY and CDR2 SAAADI. Here the CDR3 reads CASSGALYYELCL.

In the case of this clonotype: A read error may account for a junction end that differs from germline. The chain's CDR3 is CVSSLRSGEPFF. The CDR3 coding sequence is TGTGTCAGCAGCTTACGGTCCGGGGAGCCGTTTTTT. The V and J genes are TRBV11-3 and TRBJ2-2; D may be TRBD2 (5 bases). CDR1 is SGHNT and CDR2 is YENEEA in the germline V gene. CDR3 size: 12 residues.

This clonotype has more than one count but fewer than ten. The chain carries TRBV10-3 and TRBJ2-3, with D perhaps matching TRBD2 (6 bases). Germline V gives CDR1 ENHRY, CDR2 SYGVKD. This CDR3 comprises 13 residues. V shed 8 bases and J shed 3 bases, with 12 bases lying between them. CDR3 region: CAIEEGYTDTQYF. In DNA form, the CDR3 reads TGTGCCATCGAGGAGGGGTATACAGATACGCAGTATTTT.

Concerning this clonotype itself: The conserved final phenylalanine or tryptophan is absent from the CDR3, which likely points to a read error. The chain recombines TRBV7-9 with TRBJ2-7, with 9 bases fitting TRBD1. Germline V gene sequence: CDR1 SEHNR, CDR2 FQNEAQ (reference sequence). The CDR3 is 14 amino acids. CDR3 in DNA: TGTGACAGCAGGCCCGGGACAGGGTCCTACGAGCAGTACTCC. This codes for CDSRPGTGSYEQYS.

This clonotype has just one count. Here the CDR3 omits its conserved ending phenylalanine or tryptophan, so a read error is the likely source. The J gene is TRBJ1-6, the V gene TRBV13; TRBD1 matches at 7 bases. The V and J ends lost 4 bases and 8 bases, in that order; junction bases with no gene match: 11. The CDR3 consists of 16 residues. The germline V gene encodes CDR1 PRHDT and CDR2 FYEKMQ (reference sequence). This CDR3 is CASSSPGDRGDSPLHL. DNA of the CDR3: TGTGCCAGCAGCTCACCCGGGGACAGAGGTGATTCACCCCTCCACCTT.

The chain combines TRBV29-1 with TRBJ2-3; D might be TRBD2 (6 bases). V gave up 5 bases and J gave up 4 bases, with 16 bases separating them. Germline V gene lookup returns CDR1 SQVTM and CDR2 ANQGSEA. The CDR3 totals 14 residues. The CDR3 region has the DNA TGCAGCGTTCTCTGTAGTAGCGGCGCAGATACGCAGTATTTT. Translated, it gives CSVLCSSGADTQYF.

The chain links TRBV11-3 to TRBJ2-1; D is uncertain. Trimming took 1 base from V and 2 from J, leaving 15 bases between them. Germline V gene sequence: CDR1 SGHNT, CDR2 YENEEA. The CDR3 covers 17 residues. The CDR3 loop is CASSLGEGANPYNEQFF. For the CDR3, the DNA is TGTGCCAGCAGCTTAGGAGAAGGCGCTAATCCCTACAATGAGCAGTTCTTC. The full variable domain, with the rest looked up from reference TRBV11-3 and TRBJ2-1, is EAGVVQSPRYKIIEKKQPVAFWCNPISGHNTLYWYLQNLGQGPELLIRYENEEAVDDSQLPKDRFSAERLKGVDSTLKIQPAELGDSAVYLCASSLGEGANPYNEQFFGPGTRLTVL.